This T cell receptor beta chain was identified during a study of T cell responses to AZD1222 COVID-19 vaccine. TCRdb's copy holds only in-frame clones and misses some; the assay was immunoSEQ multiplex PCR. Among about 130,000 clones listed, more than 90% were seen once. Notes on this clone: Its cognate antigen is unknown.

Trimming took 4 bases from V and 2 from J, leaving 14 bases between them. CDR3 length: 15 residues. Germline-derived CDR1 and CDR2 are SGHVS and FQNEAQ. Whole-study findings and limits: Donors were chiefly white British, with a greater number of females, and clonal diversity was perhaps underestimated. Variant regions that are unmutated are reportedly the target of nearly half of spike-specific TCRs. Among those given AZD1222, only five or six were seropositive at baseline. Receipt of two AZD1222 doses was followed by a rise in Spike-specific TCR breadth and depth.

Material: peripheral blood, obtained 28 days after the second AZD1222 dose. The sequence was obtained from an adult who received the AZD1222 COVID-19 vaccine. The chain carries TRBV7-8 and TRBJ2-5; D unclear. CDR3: CASSWSSGPQETQYF. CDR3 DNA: TGTGCCAGCAGCTGGTCTTCCGGGCCGCAAGAGACCCAGTACTTC. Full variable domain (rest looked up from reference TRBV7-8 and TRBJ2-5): GAGVSQSPRYKVAKRGQDVALRCDPISGHVSLFWYQQALGQGPEFLTYFQNEAQLDKSGLPSDRFFAERPEGSVSTLKIQRTQQEDSAVYLCASSWSSGPQETQYFGPGTRLLVL.